These T cell receptor beta chains were read from a single sample in a study of blood T cell repertoires in COVID-19. Some clones are missing from TCRdb's copy, which holds only in-frame ones; the method was immunoSEQ multiplex PCR. Of fewer than 250,000 clones detected, 84% appear once; the ten largest clones hold over 9.5%. Sequencing input: peripheral blood. The receptors originated from a woman over 75 with COVID-19, enrolled during active disease. The CDR3 runs from the conserved cysteine through the conserved F or W. Fields, in order: J gene, clone size, D gene, V gene, CDR3 protein, CDR3 DNA. A D gene is named only where the DNA matches it firmly. The listing skips clone size in some rows; elsewhere it reads once, few, many or a size class.

>TRBJ2-1|-|-|TRBV30
CAWSVSRNEQFF
TGTGCCTGGAGTGTAAGCCGAAATGAGCAGTTCTTC
>TRBJ1-1|-|TRBD1|TRBV5-1
CASSISGTAEAFF
TGCGCCAGCAGCATCTCCGGGACAGCTGAAGCTTTCTTT
>TRBJ1-2|few|TRBD1|TRBV7-2
CASSLARTGNYGYTF
TGTGCCAGCAGCTTAGCGCGGACAGGCAACTATGGCTACACCTTC
>TRBJ1-4|-|-|TRBV20-1
CSASLQVGLFF
TGCAGTGCTTCATTACAGGTGGGCCTGTTTTTT
>TRBJ2-3|few|-|TRBV5-1
CASSLDWSSWADTQYF
TGCGCCAGCAGCTTGGATTGGTCTAGCTGGGCAGATACGCAGTATTTT
>TRBJ2-3|-|-|TRBV3-1/TRBV3-2
CASRAGSTDTQYF
TGTGCCAGCAGGGCGGGGAGCACAGATACGCAGTATTTT
>TRBJ2-7|-|-|TRBV4-2
CASSQEARSSYEQYF
TGTGCCAGCAGCCAAGAGGCGAGGAGCTCCTACGAGCAGTACTTC
>TRBJ2-2|-|-|TRBV12-3/TRBV12-4
CASSLRGAGELFF
TGTGCCAGCAGTCTCAGGGGAGCCGGGGAGCTGTTTTTT
>TRBJ2-2|-|-|TRBV5-1
CASSPPGRQGGELFF
TGCGCCAGCAGCCCTCCGGGCAGGCAGGGCGGGGAGCTGTTTTTT
>TRBJ2-7|few|-|TRBV6-1
CASSEPGAMPSSYEQYF
TGTGCCAGCAGTGAACCTGGGGCCATGCCTAGCTCCTACGAGCAGTACTTC
>TRBJ1-2|-|TRBD1|TRBV30
CAWGTGTGVLGYTF
TGTGCCTGGGGGACAGGGACAGGGGTACTGGGCTACACCTTC
>TRBJ1-2|-|-|TRBV29-1
CSAGERSYTF
TGCAGCGCCGGGGAGAGAAGCTACACCTTC
>TRBJ1-2|few|TRBD1|TRBV6-5
CASSLTRQGNYGYTF
TGTGCCAGCAGTCTTACTAGACAGGGAAACTATGGCTACACCTTC
>TRBJ2-7|-|-|TRBV7-8
CASSLAQGSTYEQYF
TGTGCCAGCAGCTTAGCGCAGGGAAGCACCTACGAGCAGTACTTC
>TRBJ2-7|-|TRBD1|TRBV7-9
CASSLRQGGNEQYF
TGTGCCAGCAGCCTAAGACAGGGGGGAAACGAGCAGTACTTC
>TRBJ1-4|-|-|TRBV11-2
CASSPSRGVDEKLFF
TGTGCCAGCAGCCCGAGTCGCGGGGTTGATGAAAAACTGTTTTTT
>TRBJ2-2|few|TRBD1|TRBV10-1
CASSTGQAGTGELFF
TGCGCCAGCAGTACGGGACAGGCGGGCACCGGGGAGCTGTTTTTT